This T cell receptor beta chain emerged from a study of T-cell memory formation after mild COVID-19. Study in general: Each donor largely had its own TCR clusters. Study outcomes and limitations: Clones shrinking from day 15 to 85 showed even CD4/CD8 mixes; later expanders tilted CD4+.

Comments on this clonotype: Its specificity is not known.

Each CDR3 protein is one row after TCRdb ran MiXCR on the 5' RACE reads. This sample has about 290,000 distinct CDR3 sequences, with about a sixth found just once. The CDR3 runs to 14 residues. V was pared by 0 bases and J by 4 bases, with 8 bases between. Germline loops: CDR1 SGHRS, CDR2 YFSETQ. V usage is TRBV5-1 and J usage is TRBJ1-5; the D is unclear. This clonotype was obtained from a young man who had mild COVID-19 (a few samples of this study predate the infection). Cell type and time point are not known. What was sequenced was PBMCs or a T cell subset sorted from them (not recorded which). The DNA of the CDR3 is TGCGCCAGCAGCTTGGAAGGGTTAAATCAGCCCCAGCATTTT. It codes for CASSLEGLNQPQHF.